Below, 24 T cell receptor beta chains from the same sample are listed, as sequenced in a study of cytomegalovirus exposure and HLA in healthy donors. A multiplex PCR was run with 60 Vbeta primers and 13 Jbeta primers. Data came from immunoSEQ multiplex PCR; TCRdb stores just in-frame clones and leaves some out. The data hold about 120,000 clones, with roughly 76% observed a single time. Sequences were obtained from PBMCs. The source of these receptors is a woman aged 40 to 50 in good health and CMV-seropositive.

The gene calls are TRBV5-1 and TRBJ2-1; the match to TRBD2 covers 10 bases. The V segment lost 3 bases and the J segment 7 bases; nucleotides outside the gene matches: 7. Germline V lookup: CDR1 SGHRS, CDR2 YFSETQ. This CDR3 has 15 residues. The CDR3 DNA reads as TGCGCCAGCAGCTCCCAGCGGGGGGGCCTGAATGAGCAGTTCTTC. Residues: CASSSQRGGLNEQFF.

The chain links TRBV18 to TRBJ1-1; 8 bases are shared with TRBD1. CDR1 is KGHSH, CDR2 LQKENI, per germline. This CDR3 contains 13 residues. V lost 2 bases to trimming and J lost 5 bases; unmatched junction nucleotides: 1. The CDR3 sequence: CASSPTGGTEAFF. CDR3 nucleotide sequence: TGTGCCAGCTCACCAACAGGGGGGACTGAAGCTTTCTTT. Drawing the rest from reference TRBV18 and TRBJ1-1, the complete variable domain is NAGVMQNPRHLVRRRGQEARLRCSPMKGHSHVYWYRQLPEEGLKFMVYLQKENIIDESGMPKERFSAEFPKEGPSILRIQQVVRGDSAAYFCASSPTGGTEAFFGQGTRLTVV.

The CDR3 sequence is CASSEGGNTIYF. The CDR3 DNA sequence: TGTGCCAGCAGCGAGGGAGGAAACACCATATATTTT. The chain couples TRBV7-8 to TRBJ1-3; D remains unclear. The V gene lost 5 bases and the J gene lost 4 bases, with 6 bases spanning the gap. Germline values: CDR1 SGHVS, CDR2 FQNEAQ. The CDR3 totals 12 residues.

This CDR3 reads CASSPAGSTYEQYF. The CDR3, as DNA: TGCGCCAGCAGTCCGGCAGGTTCCACCTACGAGCAGTACTTC. The chain recombines TRBV10-1 with TRBJ2-7, with no clear D. Trimming took off 5 bases at V and 2 bases at J, with 13 bases between the two ends. Germline CDR1 WNHNN, CDR2 SYGVQD (reference sequence). This CDR3 comprises 14 residues.

The chain couples TRBV4-1 to TRBJ2-1; TRBD1 is a possible D gene (5 bases). Germline V gene sequence: CDR1 MGHRA, CDR2 YSYEKL. This CDR3 is 15 amino acids long. The V end lost 0 bases, the J end lost 3 bases, and 9 bases lay between the germline ends. The CDR3, as DNA: TGCGCCAGCAGCCAAGAGTGGGGCGGCTACAATGAGCAGTTCTTC. It translates to CASSQEWGGYNEQFF.

This CDR3 reads CASSWTGTGGKDGYTF. CDR3 DNA sequence: TGCGCCAGCAGCTGGACCGGGACAGGGGGGAAGGATGGCTACACCTTC. The J gene is TRBJ1-2, the V gene TRBV5-1; 11 bases agree with TRBD1. V trimming: 3 bases; J trimming: 6 bases; junction bases outside the gene matches: 10. Germline loops: CDR1 SGHRS, CDR2 YFSETQ. The length of the CDR3 is 16 residues.

This clone occurred once. The CDR3 loop is CASSLGQQTETQYF. In nucleotides, the CDR3 is TGTGCCAGCAGCTTAGGTCAACAGACAGAGACCCAGTACTTC. The rearrangement joins TRBV7-2 to TRBJ2-5; no definite D call. Trimming took off 1 base at V and 4 bases at J, with 10 bases between the two ends. The CDR3 has 14 amino acids. Germline CDR1 SGHTA, CDR2 FQGNSA. Filled out from reference TRBV7-2 and TRBJ2-5, the complete variable domain reads GAGVSQSPSNKVTEKGKDVELRCDPISGHTALYWYRQSLGQGLEFLIYFQGNSAPDKSGLPSDRFSAERTGGSVSTLTIQRTQQEDSAVYLCASSLGQQTETQYFGPGTRLLVL.

The chain joins TRBV9 to TRBJ2-7, with D tentatively TRBD1 (5 bases). Trimming cost V 0 bases and J 6 bases, with 16 bases left between them. The CDR3 spans 15 residues. CDR1 SGDLS and CDR2 YYNGEE come from the germline V gene. CDR3 DNA: TGTGCCAGCAGCGTAGGGGCTGAGAAAGGGGCCGAGCAGTACTTC. The encoded protein is CASSVGAEKGAEQYF. Looking up the rest from reference TRBV9 and TRBJ2-7 gives the full variable domain: DSGVTQTPKHLITATGQRVTLRCSPRSGDLSVYWYQQSLDQGLQFLIQYYNGEERAKGNILERFSAQQFPDLHSELNLSSLELGDSALYFCASSVGAEKGAEQYFGPGTRLTVT.

V usage is TRBV11-1 and J usage is TRBJ2-2; D is possibly TRBD1 (5 bases). Trimming removed 4 bases at V and 0 bases at J, with 15 bases between. Germline lookup yields CDR1 SGHAT and CDR2 FQDESV (reference sequence). There are 17 residues in the CDR3. The CDR3 spells CASSSSLGRANTGELFF. The CDR3 DNA follows: TGTGCCAGCAGCTCAAGCCTAGGCAGGGCGAACACCGGGGAGCTGTTTTTT.

In this sample, this clone turned up a few times. The rearrangement uses TRBV5-4 and TRBJ1-6; possibly TRBD1 for D (6 bases). CDR1 is SGHNT and CDR2 is YYREEE in the germline V gene (reference sequence). CDR3 length equals 16 residues. V gave up 1 base and J gave up 9 bases, with 17 bases separating them. CDR3 loop: CASSLSYPGGASPLHF. CDR3 in DNA: TGTGCCAGCAGCTTGTCTTATCCGGGGGGCGCTTCACCCCTCCACTTT.

Concerning this clone: Distinct nucleotide sequences in the sample also encode this CDR3. V is TRBV11-2 and J is TRBJ2-3, with D tentatively TRBD2 (6 bases). CDR3 length: 12 residues. Trimming shortened V by 5 bases and J by 3 bases, and 6 bases separated the two germline ends. The germline gives CDR1 SGHAT, CDR2 FQNNGV. CDR3 sequence (DNA): TGTGCCAGCAGCCGGGGGACAGATACGCAGTATTTT. Translation gives CASSRGTDTQYF.

The V and J genes are TRBV29-1 and TRBJ1-4; TRBD1 agrees at 7 bases. Germline V gives CDR1 SQVTM, CDR2 ANQGSEA. The V and J ends lost 7 bases and 8 bases, in that order; junction bases with no gene match: 16. The CDR3 covers 15 residues. CDR3 loop: CSGGGYGQGDEKLFF. DNA for the CDR3: TGCAGCGGCGGAGGGTATGGTCAGGGGGACGAAAAACTGTTTTTT.

This clone was recorded once. The chain links TRBV19 to TRBJ2-1, with TRBD1 matching 10 bases. The junction had 10 bases not matched to a gene; V was cut back by 5 bases and J by 9 bases. Germline V lookup: CDR1 LNHDA, CDR2 SQIVND (reference sequence). CDR3 length equals 15 residues. Written as DNA, the CDR3 is TGTGCCAGTAGTCTGGGGACAGGGGCCACGTCTGAGCAGTTCTTC. It translates to CASSLGTGATSEQFF. Based on the CDR3 plus reference TRBV19 and TRBJ2-1, the full variable domain is DGGITQSPKYLFRKEGQNVTLSCEQNLNHDAMYWYRQDPGQGLRLIYYSQIVNDFQKGDIAEGYSVSREKKESFPLTVTSAQKNPTAFYLCASSLGTGATSEQFFGPGTRLTVL.

This sequence joins TRBV7-2 and TRBJ1-2, with 8 nucleotides matching TRBD1. The germline CDR1 and CDR2 sequences are SGHTA and FQGNSA. CDR3 size: 14 residues. V gave up 5 bases and J gave up 4 bases; unmatched junction bases: 6. CDR3 loop: CASSIGQGPYGYTF. DNA of the CDR3: TGTGCCAGCAGCATTGGACAGGGCCCCTATGGCTACACCTTC.

The J gene is TRBJ1-1, the V gene TRBV6-5, with 9 bases aligning to TRBD1. This CDR3 is built from 11 residues. With 6 bases clipped from V and 8 bases from J, the junction kept 1 base outside the gene matches. Germline CDR1 is MNHEY and CDR2 is SVGAGI. In DNA, the CDR3 is TGTGCCAGCAGAGGACAGGGGGAAGCTTTCTTT. Protein sequence: CASRGQGEAFF.

The rearrangement uses TRBV7-9 and TRBJ2-2; D is perhaps TRBD1 (5 bases). The germline V gene has CDR1 SEHNR and CDR2 FQNEAQ (reference sequence). The V gene lost 5 bases and the J gene lost 1 base, with 14 bases spanning the gap. The length of the CDR3 is 16 residues. The CDR3 here is CASSPPGLENTGELFF. The CDR3 bases are TGTGCCAGCAGCCCCCCAGGGCTAGAGAACACCGGGGAGCTGTTTTTT.

This chain uses TRBV2 with TRBJ1-6, with a tentative D call TRBD1 (5 bases). The CDR3 spans 13 residues. V was cut by 3 bases and J by 9 bases, with 9 bases left in between. Germline values: CDR1 SNHLY, CDR2 FYNNEI. The CDR3 sequence: CASSDRESSPLHF. The CDR3 DNA is TGTGCCAGCAGTGACAGGGAAAGTTCACCCCTCCACTTT.

This clone was observed a few times. V is TRBV2 and J is TRBJ1-6; 12 bases line up with TRBD1. The CDR3 runs 15 residues. Germline CDR1 is SNHLY and CDR2 is FYNNEI. J lost 7 bases, V lost 5 bases, and 3 bases had no gene match. The CDR3 is CASSRDRGHNSPLHF. The CDR3 DNA is TGTGCCAGCAGTCGGGACAGGGGGCACAATTCACCCCTCCACTTT.

The CDR3 region has the DNA TGTGCCAGCAGCTTCGAAGCGGGGAATCAGCCCCAGCATTTT. Translation: CASSFEAGNQPQHF. The V and J genes are TRBV7-8 and TRBJ1-5; D gene ambiguous. The CDR3 covers 14 residues. Germline-derived CDR1 and CDR2 are SGHVS and FQNEAQ. V lost 3 bases and J lost 4, with 10 bases in between.

There are a few counts of this clone. The chain couples TRBV2 to TRBJ2-4; maybe TRBD1 (6 bases). Trimming took off 8 bases at V and 4 bases at J, with 15 bases between the two ends. CDR1 SNHLY and CDR2 FYNNEI come from the germline V gene. CDR3 length equals 14 residues. The CDR3 DNA is TGTGCCAGCGGGACAAGGTTCGGGAAAAACATTCAGTACTTC. Protein product: CASGTRFGKNIQYF.

This clone was observed once. The chain is built from TRBV19 and TRBJ1-1; no firm D call. Germline V gene data show CDR1 as LNHDA and CDR2 as SQIVND (reference sequence). V shed 6 bases and J shed 1 base, with 15 bases lying between them. This CDR3 is 15 amino acids long. The CDR3 DNA follows: TGTGCCAGTAGAGGACCGGGAGGAGGGAACACTGAAGCTTTCTTT. The encoded protein is CASRGPGGGNTEAFF.

The chain is built from TRBV6-6 and TRBJ1-2; 7 positions match TRBD1. The CDR3 runs to 14 residues. J lost 8 bases, V lost 5 bases, and 11 bases had no gene match. The germline CDR1 and CDR2 sequences are MNHNY and SVGAGI (reference sequence). The CDR3: CASSQGTEVTGYTF. CDR3 coding DNA: TGTGCCAGCAGTCAGGGGACAGAAGTTACGGGCTACACCTTC.

The rearrangement links TRBV10-1 to TRBJ2-7; 7 bases match TRBD1. Germline V lookup: CDR1 WNHNN, CDR2 SYGVQD (reference sequence). The CDR3 extends over 14 amino acids. V lost 9 bases, J lost 2 bases, and 10 bases stayed unmatched. CDR3 region: CARVWTGPTYEQYF. The CDR3 coding sequence is TGCGCCAGGGTCTGGACAGGTCCTACCTACGAGCAGTACTTC.

On this clone itself: The sample holds other DNA sequences that translate to the same CDR3. The chain combines TRBV5-1 with TRBJ2-7, with D possibly being TRBD2 (6 bases). From germline, CDR1 is SGHRS and CDR2 YFSETQ. Trimming shortened V by 0 bases and J by 5 bases, and 15 bases separated the two germline ends. This CDR3 region has 15 residues. CDR3 DNA: TGCGCCAGCAGCTTGGCCGGGACTGCTGTCGACGAGCAGTACTTC. Translated, it gives CASSLAGTAVDEQYF.